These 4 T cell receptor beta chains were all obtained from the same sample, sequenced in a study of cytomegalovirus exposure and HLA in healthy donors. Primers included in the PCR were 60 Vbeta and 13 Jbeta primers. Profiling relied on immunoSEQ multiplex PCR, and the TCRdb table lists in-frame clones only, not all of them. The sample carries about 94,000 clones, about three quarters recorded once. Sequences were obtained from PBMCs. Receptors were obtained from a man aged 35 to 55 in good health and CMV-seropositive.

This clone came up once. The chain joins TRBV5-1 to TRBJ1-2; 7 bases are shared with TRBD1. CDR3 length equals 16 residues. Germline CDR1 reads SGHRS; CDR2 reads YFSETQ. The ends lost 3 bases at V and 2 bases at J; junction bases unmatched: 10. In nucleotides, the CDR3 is TGCGCCAGCAGCTCGACCGCCGGGACAGTAAACTATGGCTACACCTTC. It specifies CASSSTAGTVNYGYTF.

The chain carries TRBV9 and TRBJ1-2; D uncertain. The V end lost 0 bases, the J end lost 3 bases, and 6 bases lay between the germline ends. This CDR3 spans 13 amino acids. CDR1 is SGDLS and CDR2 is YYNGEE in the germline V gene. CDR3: CASSVARDYGYTF. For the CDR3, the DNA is TGTGCCAGCAGCGTAGCACGGGACTATGGCTACACCTTC.

The CDR3 sequence: CASRGAGDTQYF. As DNA, the CDR3 is TGTGCCTCCCGGGGGGCGGGGGATACGCAGTATTTT. The chain combines TRBV15 with TRBJ2-3; D possibly corresponds to TRBD2 (7 bases). V shed 11 bases and J shed 6 bases, with 15 bases lying between them. The CDR3 sequence is 12 residues long. Germline loops: CDR1 LNHNV, CDR2 YYDKDF (reference sequence).

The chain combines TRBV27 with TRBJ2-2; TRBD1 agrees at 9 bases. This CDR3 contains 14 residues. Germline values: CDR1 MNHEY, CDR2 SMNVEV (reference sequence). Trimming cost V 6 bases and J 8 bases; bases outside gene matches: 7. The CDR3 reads CASRIKQGAGELFF. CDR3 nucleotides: TGTGCCAGCAGGATTAAACAGGGGGCTGGGGAGCTGTTTTTT.